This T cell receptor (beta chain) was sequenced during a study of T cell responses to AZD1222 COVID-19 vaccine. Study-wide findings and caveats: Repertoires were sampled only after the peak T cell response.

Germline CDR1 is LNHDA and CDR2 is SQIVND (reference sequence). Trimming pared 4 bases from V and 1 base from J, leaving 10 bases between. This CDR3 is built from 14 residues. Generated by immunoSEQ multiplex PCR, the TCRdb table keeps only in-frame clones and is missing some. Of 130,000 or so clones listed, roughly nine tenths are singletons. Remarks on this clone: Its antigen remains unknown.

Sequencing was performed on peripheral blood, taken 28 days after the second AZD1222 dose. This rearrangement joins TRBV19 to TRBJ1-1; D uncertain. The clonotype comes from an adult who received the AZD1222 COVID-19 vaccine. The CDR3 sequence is CASSTLRQNTEAFF. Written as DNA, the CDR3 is TGTGCCAGTAGTACCCTCAGACAGAACACTGAAGCTTTCTTT.